This TCR beta chain appears in the sequencing data of a study of blood T cell repertoires in COVID-19. The germline V and J ends were trimmed by 5 bases and 5 bases, with 12 bases remaining between them. Germline values: CDR1 SGHAT, CDR2 FQNNGV. CDR3 length equals 13 residues. Clones were read by immunoSEQ multiplex PCR, and TCRdb kept only the in-frame ones, dropping some. Here the sample spans some 460,000 clones, roughly 85% being singletons. This chain joins TRBV11-2 and TRBJ1-1; possibly TRBD1 for D (5 bases). Sample: PBMCs or T cells enriched from blood (not recorded which). This TCR was recovered from a woman in her late teens or twenties with acute COVID-19. The CDR3 loop reads CASSPQGWTEAFF. CDR3 coding DNA: TGTGCCAGCAGCCCCCAGGGTTGGACTGAAGCTTTCTTT.